This TCR beta chain was recorded in a study of blood T cells in healthy people across ages. PCR was performed a second time for about 6 to 12 cycles using a sample-barcoded 5' primer and a J-beta primer mix. One entry per CDR3 protein, called by TCRdb with MiXCR from the 5' RACE reads. The table lists some 1.5 million distinct CDR3 sequences, 42% of them singletons. Germline trimming cut 3 bases from V and 8 bases from J; bases unmatched to any gene: 13. The CDR3 consists of 17 residues. Germline V lookup: CDR1 MGHRA, CDR2 YSYEKL. Sequencing used blood. This rearrangement joins TRBV4-1 to TRBJ2-4; 10 nucleotides line up with TRBD1. The receptor's source is a woman in her late teens or twenties in good health. CDR3 nucleotides: TGCGCCAGCAGCCAGCCTGCTAGACAGGGGGCATCGGACATTCAGTACTTC. This encodes CASSQPARQGASDIQYF.